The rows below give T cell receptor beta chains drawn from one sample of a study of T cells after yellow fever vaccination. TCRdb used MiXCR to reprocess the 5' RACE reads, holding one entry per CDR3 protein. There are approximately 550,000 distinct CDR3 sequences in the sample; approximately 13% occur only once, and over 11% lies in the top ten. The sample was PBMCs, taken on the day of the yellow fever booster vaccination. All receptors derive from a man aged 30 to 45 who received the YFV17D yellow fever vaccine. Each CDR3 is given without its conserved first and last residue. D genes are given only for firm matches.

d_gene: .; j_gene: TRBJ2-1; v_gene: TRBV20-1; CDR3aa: SAPYNEQF
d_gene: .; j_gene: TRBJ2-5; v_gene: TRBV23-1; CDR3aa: ASTSCPNQETQY
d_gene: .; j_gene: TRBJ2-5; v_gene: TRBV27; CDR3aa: ASSSGRGTQY
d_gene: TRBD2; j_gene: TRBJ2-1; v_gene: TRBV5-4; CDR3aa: ASSSTSGRVYNEQF
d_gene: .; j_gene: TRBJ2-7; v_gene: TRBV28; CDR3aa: MVRQAFEQY
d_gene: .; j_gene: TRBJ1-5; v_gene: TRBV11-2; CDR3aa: ASSPGWHSGQPQH
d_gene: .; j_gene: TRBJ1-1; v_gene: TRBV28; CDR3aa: ASSLVSVRFTEAF
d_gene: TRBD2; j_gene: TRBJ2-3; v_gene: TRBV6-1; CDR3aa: ASSKRLAGLDTQY
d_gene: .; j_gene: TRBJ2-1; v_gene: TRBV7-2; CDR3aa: ASSLAPGAQQF
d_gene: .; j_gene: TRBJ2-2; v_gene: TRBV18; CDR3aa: ASSPGRNTGELF
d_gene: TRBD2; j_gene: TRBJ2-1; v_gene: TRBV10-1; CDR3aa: ASSGLAGSEQF